Sequencing of this T cell receptor beta chain was carried out in a study of cytomegalovirus exposure and HLA in healthy donors. Overall study findings and caveats: Three chains tied to CMV proved CMV antigen-specific in vitro. A later analysis linked a missense variant in DCLRE1C to the trimming of TCR beta V and J genes.

In the PCR, 60 Vbeta and 13 Jbeta primers were used. Only in-frame clones appear in the TCRdb table, and some are missing; sequencing was by immunoSEQ multiplex PCR. Of around 200,000 clones listed, about 74% are singletons. The CDR3 length is 15 residues. The V end was cut by 1 base, the J end by 6 bases, with 13 bases between. Per the germline V gene, CDR1 is MNHNS and CDR2 is SASEGT. This clone was recorded many times. No antigen is known for it. This receptor was identified in a man aged 35 to 55 in good health and CMV-seronegative. The chain has TRBV6-1 and TRBJ1-5; weak D call: TRBD1 (5 bases). Sequencing used PBMCs. Here the CDR3 DNA reads TGTGCCAGCAGTGAAGGGGAGGCAGGGTTTCAGCCCCAGCATTTT. This sequence encodes CASSEGEAGFQPQHF.